This TCR beta chain was found in a study of shared clonotypes between healthy human individuals. Study details: CD4 naive cells filled three plates per donor, CD4 memory three, CD8 naive two and CD8 memory one. General observations from the study: It was the non-shared clonotypes that had lower generation probabilities than clonotypes shared by all four donors. A small donor pool kept down the genetic and exposure-history diversity that was represented.

Data came from immunoSEQ multiplex PCR; TCRdb stores just in-frame clones and leaves some out. The data show about 960,000 clones, 60% to 85% seen once. In the case of this clone: The antigen remains undetermined.

From CD4+ cells came CD45RA+ naive and CD45RA-negative memory subsets. Sequenced material: memory CD4+ T cells sorted from blood. As to subset: CD45RA-negative fraction. The TCR was taken from a man aged 18 to 29 in good health.

The CDR3 protein is CSVVRGTAKETQYF. Written as DNA, the CDR3 is TGCAGCGTCGTTCGCGGAACAGCTAAAGAGACCCAGTACTTC. This chain connects TRBV29-1 to TRBJ2-5, with unresolved D. The CDR3 length is 14 residues. Germline assignment: CDR1 SQVTM and CDR2 ANQGSEA. The ends were cut back, 6 bases at V and 3 bases at J, with 17 bases in the middle.